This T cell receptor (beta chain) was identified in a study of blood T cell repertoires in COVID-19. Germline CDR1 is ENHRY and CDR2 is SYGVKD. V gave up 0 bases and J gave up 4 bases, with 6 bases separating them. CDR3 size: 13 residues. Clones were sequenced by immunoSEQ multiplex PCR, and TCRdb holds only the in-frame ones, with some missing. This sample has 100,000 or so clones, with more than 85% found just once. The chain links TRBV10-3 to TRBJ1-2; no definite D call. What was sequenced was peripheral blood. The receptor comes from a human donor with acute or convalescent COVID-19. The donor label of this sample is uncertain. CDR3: CAISESAGYGYTF. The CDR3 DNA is TGTGCCATCAGTGAGTCGGCAGGCTATGGCTACACCTTC.